Presented here are 23 T cell receptor beta chains from one specimen sequenced in a study of early T cells in non-severe SARS-CoV-2 infection. MiXCR was run by TCRdb on the 5' RACE reads, yielding one entry per CDR3 protein. The sample holds 45,000 to 50,000 distinct CDR3 sequences; 6.5% are singletons and the top ten take about 2.7%. The sample in question was whole blood, obtained at baseline. These receptors originate from an adult who was a healthcare worker with PCR-confirmed SARS-CoV-2 infection or an uninfected control (not recorded which).

This clonotype came up many times. The V call is TRBV7-6, the J call TRBJ1-3; the D is unclear. The germline V gene encodes CDR1 SGHVS and CDR2 FNYEAQ. The CDR3 loop spans 15 amino acids. V was shortened by 1 base and J by 6 bases, with 13 bases between the two germline ends. CDR3 protein: CASSLVGGSENTIYF. The CDR3 nucleotides read TGTGCCAGCAGCTTAGTTGGTGGATCGGAAAACACCATATATTTT. Together with reference TRBV7-6 and TRBJ1-3, the CDR3 gives the full variable domain: GAGVSQSPRYKVTKRGQDVALRCDPISGHVSLYWYRQALGQGPEFLTYFNYEAQQDKSGLPNDRFSAERPEGSISTLTIQRTEQRDSAMYRCASSLVGGSENTIYFGEGSWLTVV.

As for this clonotype: This CDR3 fails to terminate in the conserved phenylalanine or tryptophan, so it likely reflects a read error. The rearrangement joins TRBV18 to TRBJ2-5; a weak D match, TRBD1 (5 bases). This CDR3 comprises 14 residues. The V gene lost 3 bases and the J gene lost 1 base, with 9 bases spanning the gap. From germline, CDR1 is KGHSH and CDR2 LQKENI. The CDR3 DNA reads TGTGCCAGCTCACCTGGGGCTAGCCAAGAGACCCAGTACTAC. Its translation is CASSPGASQETQYY.

This sequence joins TRBV19 and TRBJ1-4, with 8 bases lining up with TRBD1. The CDR3 runs to 15 residues. The germline CDR1 and CDR2 sequences are LNHDA and SQIVND (reference sequence). V shed 4 bases, J shed 7 bases, and the junction held 8 bases outside the gene matches. The CDR3 nucleotides read TGTGCCAGTAGTACGACAGGGGATTTCGGTGAAAAACTGTTTTTT. Amino acid sequence: CASSTTGDFGEKLFF. Drawing the rest from reference TRBV19 and TRBJ1-4, the complete variable domain is DGGITQSPKYLFRKEGQNVTLSCEQNLNHDAMYWYRQDPGQGLRLIYYSQIVNDFQKGDIAEGYSVSREKKESFPLTVTSAQKNPTAFYLCASSTTGDFGEKLFFGSGTQLSVL.

The chain joins TRBV5-1 to TRBJ2-5; perhaps D is TRBD1 or TRBD2 (5 bases each). This CDR3 is built from 14 residues. V was trimmed by 1 base and J by 3 bases, leaving 10 bases between them. In germline, CDR1 is SGHRS, CDR2 YFSETQ. CDR3 DNA sequence: TGCGCCAGCAGCTTGCGAGGGGCCAAAGAGACCCAGTACTTC. Translated: CASSLRGAKETQYF.

J is TRBJ2-5 and V is TRBV29-1; no clear D gene. CDR3 length: 13 residues. Germline V CDR1 and CDR2: SQVTM, ANQGSEA. With 3 bases removed from V and 5 bases from J, the gap between germline ends came to 13 bases. CDR3 amino acids: CSVELHSRETQYF. The CDR3 DNA reads as TGCAGCGTTGAGTTACATTCAAGGGAGACCCAGTACTTC.

This clonotype was recorded many times. The chain carries TRBV6-2 or TRBV6-3 and TRBJ2-2; maybe TRBD1 (6 bases). The ends were cut back, 6 bases at V and 3 bases at J, with 17 bases in the middle. Germline V gives CDR1 MNHEY, CDR2 SVGEGT. This CDR3 has 16 residues. CDR3 sequence: CASSPQGLPDTGELFF. CDR3 sequence (DNA): TGTGCCAGCAGCCCACAGGGTTTACCGGACACCGGGGAGCTGTTTTTT.

This clonotype was detected many times. V is TRBV9 and J is TRBJ2-2, with TRBD2 identical over 9 bases. CDR1 is SGDLS, CDR2 YYNGEE, per germline. The CDR3 runs 17 residues. V dropped 0 bases and J dropped 2; count of bases not matched to a gene: 5. CDR3 loop: CASSVVGSGGNTGELFF. CDR3 bases: TGTGCCAGCAGCGTAGTCGGTAGCGGGGGAAACACCGGGGAGCTGTTTTTT.

This chain connects TRBV7-2 to TRBJ2-1; possibly TRBD1 for D (5 bases). V was clipped by 1 base and J by 9 bases, with 7 bases between them. The CDR3 runs to 12 residues. The germline CDR1 and CDR2 sequences are SGHTA and FQGNSA. In DNA, the CDR3 is TGTGCCAGCAGCTTAGGGGGCGGTGAGCAGTTCTTC. It encodes CASSLGGGEQFF.

This clonotype was picked up a small number of times. The CDR3 spells CASLSSGALDTQYF. CDR3 in DNA: TGTGCCAGCCTCTCTAGCGGGGCTTTAGATACGCAGTATTTT. The V gene is TRBV28, the J gene TRBJ2-3; 9 bases align to TRBD2. The V and J ends lost 8 bases and 5 bases, in that order; junction bases with no gene match: 8. The CDR3 covers 14 residues. Germline V gene sequence: CDR1 MDHEN, CDR2 SYDVKM.

Ten or more counts support this clonotype. The rearrangement joins TRBV7-9 to TRBJ2-3, with D possibly being TRBD1 (8 bases). The CDR3 is 15 amino acids. With 1 base removed from V and 6 bases from J, the gap between germline ends came to 14 bases. Germline CDR1 and CDR2: SEHNR and FQNEAQ (reference sequence). CDR3 nucleotides: TGTGCCAGCAGCTTAGGCTCACAGGGGGGGGATACGCAGTATTTT. Protein sequence: CASSLGSQGGDTQYF.

This clonotype appeared many times. This chain uses TRBV5-6 with TRBJ2-1, with 9 bases identical to TRBD1. The CDR3 consists of 15 residues. J lost 2 bases, V lost 4 bases, and 4 bases had no gene match. Germline V gene data show CDR1 as SGHDT and CDR2 as YYEEEE. CDR3: CASSPRQGAYNEQFF. The CDR3 DNA follows: TGTGCCAGCAGCCCCCGACAGGGGGCCTACAATGAGCAGTTCTTC.

This clonotype was counted ten times or more. This chain joins TRBV7-2 and TRBJ2-7, with 7 bases lining up with TRBD2. CDR1 and CDR2 (germline): SGHTA, FQGNSA. Trimming took 4 bases from V and 2 from J; bases not matched to a gene: 8. CDR3 size: 15 residues. Here the CDR3 reads CASSSWAGVTYEQYF. The CDR3 DNA sequence: TGTGCCAGCAGCTCTTGGGCGGGGGTCACCTACGAGCAGTACTTC.

This chain links TRBV7-8 with TRBJ2-6; 9 nucleotides line up with TRBD1. CDR3 length: 17 amino acids. Trimming at V came to 8 bases and at J to 0 bases, leaving 8 bases not matched to a gene. In germline, CDR1 is SGHVS, CDR2 FQNEAQ. CDR3 sequence reads: CASLVGTGLSGANVLTF. CDR3 sequence (DNA): TGTGCCAGCCTTGTTGGGACAGGGCTCTCTGGGGCCAACGTCCTGACTTTC.

This clonotype was seen repeatedly, ten times or more. The gene calls are TRBV7-2 and TRBJ2-7; perhaps TRBD2 as D (6 bases). This CDR3 has 16 amino acids. With 1 base removed from V and 2 bases from J, the gap between germline ends came to 15 bases. Germline CDR1 reads SGHTA; CDR2 reads FQGNSA. The CDR3 loop is CASSLGHWGETYEQYF. CDR3 DNA: TGTGCCAGCAGCTTAGGTCACTGGGGGGAAACCTACGAGCAGTACTTC.

This rearrangement joins TRBV11-2 to TRBJ2-1; D uncertain. Germline assignment: CDR1 SGHAT and CDR2 FQNNGV. Between the trimmed V and J ends, which lost 2 bases and 4 bases, there was a span of 21 bases. This CDR3 is built from 18 residues. The CDR3 nucleotides are TGTGCCAGCAGCTTACCACCGACTCTCCCTACAGATTACAATGAGCAGTTCTTC. It is translated as CASSLPPTLPTDYNEQFF. Full variable domain (rest looked up from reference TRBV11-2 and TRBJ2-1): EAGVAQSPRYKIIEKRQSVAFWCNPISGHATLYWYQQILGQGPKLLIQFQNNGVVDDSQLPKDRFSAERLKGVDSTLKIQPAKLEDSAVYLCASSLPPTLPTDYNEQFFGPGTRLTVL.

In this sample, this clonotype turned up many times. The V gene is TRBV20-1, the J gene TRBJ2-6; maybe TRBD1 (5 bases). V was shortened by 6 bases and J by 2 bases, with 14 bases between the two germline ends. CDR1 and CDR2 (germline): DFQATT, SNEGSKA (reference sequence). The CDR3 is 15 residues long. CDR3: CSAPGWLAGANVLTF. The CDR3 DNA is TGCAGTGCGCCAGGGTGGTTGGCTGGGGCCAACGTCCTGACTTTC.

With regard to this clonotype: A single base separates this from a much larger clone, so it may be a read error. The chain uses TRBV6-6 and TRBJ2-6; tentatively, D is TRBD1 (6 bases). Per germline, CDR1 MNHNY and CDR2 SVGAGI (reference sequence). Trimming stripped 10 bases from V and 0 bases from J, with 13 bases between. The CDR3 is 15 residues long. Here the CDR3 DNA reads TGTGCCATCAACCAACAGGGCTCTGGGGCCAACGTCCTGACTTTC. Protein sequence: CAINQQGSGANVLTF.

The V and J genes are TRBV7-8 and TRBJ1-4; D remains unclear. V lost 6 bases and J 4 bases, leaving 6 bases between the germline ends. The CDR3 spans 12 residues. Germline CDR1 reads SGHVS; CDR2 reads FQNEAQ. CDR3 coding DNA: TGTGCCAGCAGTCGTTATAATGAAAAACTGTTTTTT. Translating gives CASSRYNEKLFF.

In this sample, this clonotype turned up many times. The chain recombines TRBV7-6 with TRBJ2-7; D possibly corresponds to TRBD2 (5 bases). This CDR3 spans 12 amino acids. V was pared by 0 bases and J by 12 bases, with 12 bases between. In germline, CDR1 is SGHVS, CDR2 FNYEAQ. DNA of the CDR3: TGTGCCAGCAGCTTAGCTCGAGGGCTGATGTACTTC. Encoded protein: CASSLARGLMYF.

This clonotype appeared a few times. V gene TRBV20-1 combines with J gene TRBJ1-2, with a possible D match to TRBD1 (5 bases). CDR3 length: 18 residues. Germline lookup yields CDR1 DFQATT and CDR2 SNEGSKA (reference sequence). The ends were cut back, 2 bases at V and 4 bases at J, with 26 bases in the middle. The CDR3 protein is CSARQTSKPGPTSYGYTF. CDR3 nucleotide sequence: TGCAGTGCTAGACAAACGTCGAAACCGGGACCTACCTCCTATGGCTACACCTTC.

This clonotype showed up many times. The rearrangement joins TRBV5-6 to TRBJ2-1; a weak D match, TRBD2 (5 bases). The CDR3 is 18 amino acids. Germline V CDR1 and CDR2: SGHDT, YYEEEE. The V end lost 4 bases, the J end lost 8 bases, and 28 bases lay between the germline ends. The CDR3 spells CASSLRRLTITAGDEQFF. The CDR3 DNA follows: TGTGCCAGCAGCCTCCGACGACTGACTATAACGGCCGGCGATGAGCAGTTCTTC.

Only a few counts were recorded for this clonotype. The chain has TRBV18 and TRBJ2-5; D remains unclear. Germline lookup yields CDR1 KGHSH and CDR2 LQKENI. CDR3 length: 14 residues. V was clipped by 1 base and J by 5 bases, with 11 bases between them. The CDR3 is CASSPRPVSETQYF. CDR3 sequence (DNA): TGTGCCAGCTCACCACGTCCCGTCAGTGAGACCCAGTACTTC.

In its sample, this clonotype was seen many times. The V gene is TRBV18, the J gene TRBJ2-1, with D possibly TRBD1 on 5 matching bases. V was pared by 5 bases and J by 4 bases, with 9 bases between. This CDR3 is built from 13 residues. CDR1 is KGHSH, CDR2 LQKENI, per germline. This CDR3 reads CASSVDRYNEQFF. The CDR3 DNA reads TGTGCCAGCTCAGTTGACAGATACAATGAGCAGTTCTTC. Supplemented by reference TRBV18 and TRBJ2-1, the full variable domain reads NAGVMQNPRHLVRRRGQEARLRCSPMKGHSHVYWYRQLPEEGLKFMVYLQKENIIDESGMPKERFSAEFPKEGPSILRIQQVVRGDSAAYFCASSVDRYNEQFFGPGTRLTVL.